This T cell receptor beta chain is drawn from a study of blood T cell repertoires in COVID-19. The overall study: The origin of the acute and convalescent COVID-19 samples was the United States, Italy and Spain. T cells, B-cell-depleted T cells, or PBMCs supplied cDNA or gDNA.

The CDR3 covers 14 residues. V was clipped by 8 bases and J by 1 base, with 11 bases between them. Germline V gives CDR1 SNHLY, CDR2 FYNNEI. Authors' data handling: Estimates of nucleated cell counts were drawn from the amplification of reference gene primers. Assay: immunoSEQ multiplex PCR; the TCRdb copy retains only in-frame clones and omits some. That table is the source of V, J and clone size, and D and trimming were worked out from the DNA. This table has some 80,000 clones, roughly 91% appearing once. This clonotype originated in a human donor in a cohort sampled during active COVID-19. The rearrangement uses TRBV2 and TRBJ1-4, with a weak D call TRBD1 (5 bases). The sample comprised peripheral blood. CDR3 in amino acids: CASVETVTNEKLFF. The CDR3 DNA reads TGTGCCAGCGTCGAGACAGTAACTAATGAAAAACTGTTTTTT.